Reported below is one T cell receptor (beta chain). The sample comes from a study of blood T cell repertoires in COVID-19. TCRdb keeps only in-frame clones here, not all; method: immunoSEQ multiplex PCR. Seen here are under 550,000 clones, around 90% observed once, and the top ten hold less than 0.95%. The sample was peripheral blood. This receptor was taken from a man younger than 35 with COVID-19, enrolled during active disease.

The chain's CDR3 is CASSFQETQYF. The CDR3 DNA follows: TGTGCCAGCAGTTTTCAGGAGACCCAGTACTTC. This chain uses TRBV12-3 or TRBV12-4 with TRBJ2-5; D ambiguous. The CDR3 covers 11 residues. Trimming stripped 3 bases from V and 5 bases from J, with 4 bases between.